One sample yielded the 27 T cell receptor beta chains listed below, sequenced in a study of CD8 T cells in ankylosing spondylitis. TCRdb fed the 5' RACE reads into MiXCR, producing one record per CDR3 protein. Here the sample spans fewer than 130,000 distinct CDR3 sequences, 24% being singletons. Sequenced sample: synovial fluid, either unsorted or a sorted T cell fraction (not recorded which). All receptors derive from a male donor with ankylosing spondylitis.

This clonotype was seen more than once but under ten times. The chain is built from TRBV12-3 or TRBV12-4 and TRBJ1-5, with a possible D match to TRBD1 (5 bases). This CDR3 spans 16 amino acids. Trimming took 2 bases from V and 9 from J, leaving 20 bases between them. The CDR3 sequence is CASSLRGPEEDRPQHF. CDR3 DNA: TGTGCCAGCAGTTTACGGGGCCCGGAGGAGGATCGGCCCCAGCATTTT.

There are many counts of this clonotype. This CDR3 is CASSLYNEQFF. CDR3 bases: TGTGCCAGCAGCCTGTACAATGAGCAGTTCTTC. The chain joins TRBV12-3 or TRBV12-4 to TRBJ2-1; D is undetermined. Trimming removed 6 bases from V and 4 bases from J, with 4 bases in between. This CDR3 comprises 11 residues.

The gene calls are TRBV20-1 and TRBJ2-7; D assignment may be TRBD1 or TRBD2 (5 bases each). The CDR3 has 13 amino acids. Germline values: CDR1 DFQATT, CDR2 SNEGSKA (reference sequence). Deletions cut 3 bases from V and 4 bases from J, with 13 bases between. For the CDR3, the DNA is TGCAGTGCTAGGGCGACCTGGGGGTACGAGCAGTACTTC. This encodes CSARATWGYEQYF.

This clonotype was seen only a few times. The genes are TRBV14 and TRBJ2-3; unclear D gene. This CDR3 has 15 residues. In germline, CDR1 is SGHDN, CDR2 FVKESK. The germline V and J ends were trimmed by 5 bases and 5 bases, with 17 bases remaining between them. The DNA of the CDR3 is TGTGCCAGCAGCAACAACCAAGGTTTATTAGATACGCAGTATTTT. Amino acids: CASSNNQGLLDTQYF.

This chain links TRBV24-1 with TRBJ2-1; 11 nucleotides align to TRBD2. Germline assignment: CDR1 KGHDR and CDR2 SFDVKD. With 9 bases clipped from V and 8 bases from J, the junction kept 2 bases outside the gene matches. The CDR3 contains 12 residues. The CDR3 DNA sequence: TGTGCCACCGAGGGACTAGCGGATGAGCAGTTCTTC. This gives the protein CATEGLADEQFF.

This clonotype was seen just once. The chain combines TRBV27 with TRBJ1-1; weak D call: TRBD1 (6 bases). From germline, CDR1 is MNHEY and CDR2 SMNVEV (reference sequence). The length of the CDR3 is 15 residues. The ends were cut back, 2 bases at V and 3 bases at J, with 13 bases in the middle. The CDR3 region has the DNA TGTGCCAGCAGTTTAACCCGTGGGGGCTACACTGAAGCTTTCTTT. It translates to CASSLTRGGYTEAFF.

The sample holds many counts of this clonotype. The chain joins TRBV29-1 to TRBJ2-1; D is unresolved. Trimming pared 3 bases from V and 11 bases from J, leaving 17 bases between. CDR3 length: 13 residues. Germline V gives CDR1 SQVTM, CDR2 ANQGSEA. CDR3 DNA: TGCAGCGTTGAGCCCTCGTCGGAAAGCAAGCAGTTCTTC. It yields the protein CSVEPSSESKQFF.

This clonotype was seen repeatedly, ten times or more. V and J are TRBV20-1 and TRBJ1-6, with D possibly TRBD1 on 5 matching bases. The CDR3 covers 13 residues. The germline V gene has CDR1 DFQATT and CDR2 SNEGSKA (reference sequence). The ends were cut back, 7 bases at V and 5 bases at J, with 12 bases in the middle. The CDR3 nucleotides are TGCAGTGTTGGGACCGTCGATAATTCACCCCTCCACTTT. It translates to CSVGTVDNSPLHF.

This clonotype was detected only once. This chain connects TRBV20-1 to TRBJ2-3, with D perhaps TRBD2 (5 bases). V lost 3 bases and J lost 1, with 11 bases in between. There are 14 residues in the CDR3. The V gene's germline CDR1 is DFQATT and CDR2 SNEGSKA (reference sequence). CDR3 nucleotides: TGCAGTGCTAGTGTTCGGGGTGGCACAGATACGCAGTATTTT. Translating it yields CSASVRGGTDTQYF.

This sequence joins TRBV3-1 and TRBJ1-2; D is unclear. Germline V gene sequence: CDR1 LGHDT, CDR2 YNNKEL (reference sequence). Deletions cut 0 bases from V and 2 bases from J, with 7 bases between. This CDR3 region has 14 residues. The CDR3 loop is CASSQDVRNYGYTF. The CDR3 bases are TGTGCCAGCAGCCAAGACGTTAGAAACTATGGCTACACCTTC.

The chain links TRBV12-3 or TRBV12-4 to TRBJ2-1, with 10 bases lining up with TRBD1. CDR3 length: 15 amino acids. V shed 3 bases and J 6 bases; nucleotides not matched to a gene: 5. In nucleotides, the CDR3 is TGTGCCAGCAGTTTGAGACAGGGGGCCGGCAATGAGCAGTTCTTC. Amino acid sequence: CASSLRQGAGNEQFF.

This clonotype has a handful of counts. The chain employs TRBV7-7 and TRBJ2-2; TRBD1 is a possible D gene (6 bases). The CDR3 totals 14 residues. Per the germline V gene, CDR1 is SSHAT and CDR2 is FNYEAQ (reference sequence). V was clipped by 6 bases and J by 8 bases, with 16 bases between them. The CDR3 here is CASSLSGDEGELFF. The CDR3 bases are TGTGCCAGCAGTCTATCAGGGGATGAAGGGGAGCTGTTTTTT.

This clonotype was observed a few times. The V call is TRBV5-5, the J call TRBJ2-7; 7 nucleotides agree with TRBD1. The CDR3 is made up of 16 amino acids. After removal of 2 bases from V and 0 bases from J, the junction contained 8 bases not matched to a gene. CDR1 SGHKS and CDR2 YYEKEE come from the germline V gene (reference sequence). CDR3 coding DNA: TGTGCCAGCAGCTTCTCGTGGGGGACAGACTCCTACGAGCAGTACTTC. This codes for CASSFSWGTDSYEQYF.

The chain uses TRBV12-3 or TRBV12-4 and TRBJ2-3; D may match TRBD1 or TRBD2 (5 bases each). This CDR3 is built from 14 residues. Trimming left V 3 bases short and J 5 bases short, with 12 bases between. In nucleotides, the CDR3 is TGTGCCAGCAGTTTTGGGGGAGCAGGAGATACGCAGTATTTT. Encoded protein: CASSFGGAGDTQYF.

This clonotype was observed at least ten times. The chain uses TRBV20-1 and TRBJ2-5, with 7 bases identical to TRBD2. The ends lost 0 bases at V and 5 bases at J; junction bases unmatched: 6. The CDR3 consists of 14 residues. Germline CDR1 reads DFQATT; CDR2 reads SNEGSKA (reference sequence). In nucleotides, the CDR3 is TGCAGTGCTAGAGATGAGACTAGCTGGGAGACCCAGTACTTC. This sequence encodes CSARDETSWETQYF.

This rearrangement joins TRBV4-1 to TRBJ1-4; D call uncertain. Looked up from germline, CDR1 is MGHRA and CDR2 is YSYEKL. With 3 bases removed from V and 5 bases from J, the gap between germline ends came to 16 bases. This CDR3 spans 16 amino acids. CDR3 sequence: CASSHLGSELNEKLFF. CDR3 sequence (DNA): TGCGCCAGCAGCCACCTCGGGTCCGAATTAAATGAAAAACTGTTTTTT.

The genes are TRBV25-1 and TRBJ2-3, with 15 bases aligning to TRBD2. With 4 bases clipped from V and 7 bases from J, the junction kept 6 bases outside the gene matches. The CDR3 is made up of 16 amino acids. CDR1 MGHDK and CDR2 SYGVNS come from the germline V gene. The CDR3: CASSVGLAGGPHTQYF. CDR3 bases: TGTGCCAGCAGTGTCGGACTAGCGGGAGGGCCGCATACGCAGTATTTT.

The chain is built from TRBV5-1 and TRBJ2-2; tentatively, D is TRBD1 (6 bases). V lost 4 bases to trimming and J lost 5 bases, with 18 bases between them. CDR1 is SGHRS, CDR2 YFSETQ, per germline. The CDR3 runs 16 residues. CDR3 coding DNA: TGCGCCAGCAGCGTAGGGGGAGCGGTTCGGACCGGGGAGCTGTTTTTT. It encodes CASSVGGAVRTGELFF. Using reference TRBV5-1 and TRBJ2-2 for the parts outside the CDR3, the full variable domain is KAGVTQTPRYLIKTRGQQVTLSCSPISGHRSVSWYQQTPGQGLQFLFEYFSETQRNKGNFPGRFSGRQFSNSRSEMNVSTLELGDSALYLCASSVGGAVRTGELFFGEGSRLTVL.

In this sample, this clonotype turned up a few times. CDR3 protein: CASSLPQGNGANVLTF. As DNA, the CDR3 is TGCGCCAGCAGCTTGCCTCAGGGTAATGGGGCCAACGTCCTGACTTTC. V and J are TRBV5-1 and TRBJ2-6; TRBD1 is a possible D gene (5 bases). The CDR3 sequence is 16 residues long. Germline V gives CDR1 SGHRS, CDR2 YFSETQ. With 1 base removed from V and 3 bases from J, the gap between germline ends came to 11 bases.

At least ten counts were recorded for this clonotype. The rearrangement uses TRBV7-2 and TRBJ2-3; TRBD2 matches at 7 bases. The germline gives CDR1 SGHTA, CDR2 FQGNSA. V was pared by 6 bases and J by 2 bases, with 14 bases of the junction left unmatched. The CDR3 contains 17 residues. The CDR3 DNA is TGTGCCAGCAGTTCGAAGTCGGGAGGCCTGAACACAGATACGCAGTATTTT. Its translation: CASSSKSGGLNTDTQYF.

This clonotype was detected a few times. As DNA, the CDR3 is TGCGCCAGCAGCTGGGCTTCGACCGCCGGACCCTACGAGCAGTACTTC. Encoded protein: CASSWASTAGPYEQYF. The V call is TRBV5-1, the J call TRBJ2-7; D remains ambiguous. The V and J ends lost 3 bases and 2 bases respectively, with 18 bases between them. Germline-derived CDR1 and CDR2 are SGHRS and YFSETQ. CDR3 length: 16 amino acids.

This clonotype showed up many times. The rearrangement links TRBV5-1 to TRBJ2-3; 12 positions agree with TRBD2. Germline CDR1 SGHRS, CDR2 YFSETQ. CDR3 length equals 18 residues. Trimming at V came to 1 base and at J to 2 bases, leaving 8 bases not matched to a gene. The CDR3 reads CASSLLAGGPSHTDTQYF. The CDR3 DNA sequence: TGCGCCAGCAGCTTGCTAGCGGGAGGGCCATCTCACACAGATACGCAGTATTTT.

Ten or more counts support this clonotype. V gene TRBV5-1 combines with J gene TRBJ2-3; a weak D match, TRBD1 (6 bases). From germline, CDR1 is SGHRS and CDR2 YFSETQ. The germline V and J ends were trimmed by 7 bases and 0 bases, with 12 bases remaining between them. The CDR3 is made up of 14 amino acids. CDR3 region: CASLRGGSTDTQYF. As DNA, the CDR3 is TGCGCCAGCCTTCGAGGGGGTAGCACAGATACGCAGTATTTT.

This clonotype was seen only a few times. The chain combines TRBV6-5 with TRBJ2-2; no reliable D call. Trimming removed 4 bases at V and 8 bases at J, with 17 bases between. From germline, CDR1 is MNHEY and CDR2 SVGAGI. The CDR3 loop spans 15 amino acids. This CDR3 reads CASSSQTAMVGELFF. In nucleotides, the CDR3 is TGTGCCAGCAGTTCCCAGACCGCCATGGTGGGGGAGCTGTTTTTT.

CDR3 bases: TGTGCCAGCAGCTTAGCGGGGGACAGTTGGCGCTACACCTTC. Its protein is CASSLAGDSWRYTF. V and J are TRBV7-2 and TRBJ1-2, with TRBD1 matching 7 bases. After removal of 0 bases from V and 9 bases from J, the junction contained 7 bases not matched to a gene. CDR1 is SGHTA and CDR2 is FQGNSA in the germline V gene. The CDR3 consists of 14 residues. The variable domain in full, completed from reference TRBV7-2 and TRBJ1-2, reads GAGVSQSPSNKVTEKGKDVELRCDPISGHTALYWYRQSLGQGLEFLIYFQGNSAPDKSGLPSDRFSAERTGGSVSTLTIQRTQQEDSAVYLCASSLAGDSWRYTFGSGTRLTVV.

V usage is TRBV4-2 and J usage is TRBJ2-1; TRBD2 matches 7 bases. Germline V gene sequence: CDR1 LGHNA, CDR2 YNFKEQ. The CDR3 consists of 15 residues. V lost 0 bases and J lost 6; bases outside the gene matches: 5. The CDR3 reads CASSQELGGVNEQFF. CDR3 bases: TGTGCCAGCAGCCAAGAACTGGGGGGGGTCAATGAGCAGTTCTTC.

The V and J genes are TRBV12-3 or TRBV12-4 and TRBJ2-7, with TRBD2 identical over 12 bases. Trimming at V came to 6 bases and at J to 4 bases, leaving 7 bases not matched to a gene. This CDR3 has 15 amino acids. In DNA form, the CDR3 reads TGTGCCAGCAGGCGGACTAGCGGGGATTTTTACGAGCAGTACTTC. Translated: CASRRTSGDFYEQYF.